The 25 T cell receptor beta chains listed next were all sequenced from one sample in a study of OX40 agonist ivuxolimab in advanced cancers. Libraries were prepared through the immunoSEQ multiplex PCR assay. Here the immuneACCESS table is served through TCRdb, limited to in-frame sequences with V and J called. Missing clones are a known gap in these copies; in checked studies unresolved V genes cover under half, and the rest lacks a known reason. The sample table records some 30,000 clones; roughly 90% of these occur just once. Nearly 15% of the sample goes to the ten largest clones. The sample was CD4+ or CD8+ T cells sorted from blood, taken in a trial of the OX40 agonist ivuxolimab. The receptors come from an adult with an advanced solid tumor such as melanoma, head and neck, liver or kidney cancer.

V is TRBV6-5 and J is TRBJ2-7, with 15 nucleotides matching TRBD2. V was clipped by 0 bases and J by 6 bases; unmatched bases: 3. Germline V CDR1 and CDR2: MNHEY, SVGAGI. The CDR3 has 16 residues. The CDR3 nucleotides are TGTGCCAGCAGTTACTCGACGGGACTAGCGGGAGGCGAGCAGTACTTC. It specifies CASSYSTGLAGGEQYF.

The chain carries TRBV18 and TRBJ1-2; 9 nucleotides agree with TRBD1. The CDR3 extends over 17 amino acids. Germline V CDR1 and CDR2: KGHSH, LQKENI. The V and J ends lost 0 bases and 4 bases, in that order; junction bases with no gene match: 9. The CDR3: CASSPPSGQGHFYGYTF. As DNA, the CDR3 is TGTGCCAGCTCACCACCGTCGGGACAGGGACACTTCTATGGCTACACCTTC.

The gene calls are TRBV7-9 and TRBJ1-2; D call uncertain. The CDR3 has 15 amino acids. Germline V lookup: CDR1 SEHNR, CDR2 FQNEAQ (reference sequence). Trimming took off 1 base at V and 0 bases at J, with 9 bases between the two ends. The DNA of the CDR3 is TGTGCCAGCAGCTTAGGGGTCAGTGCTAACTATGGCTACACCTTC. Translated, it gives CASSLGVSANYGYTF.

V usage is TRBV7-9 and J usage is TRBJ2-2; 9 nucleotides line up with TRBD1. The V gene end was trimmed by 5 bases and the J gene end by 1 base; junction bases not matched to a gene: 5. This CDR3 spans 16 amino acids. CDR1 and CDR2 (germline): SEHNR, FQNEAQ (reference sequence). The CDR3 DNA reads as TGTGCCAGCAGCGCCCCGGGACAGGGGAACACCGGGGAGCTGTTTTTT. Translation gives CASSAPGQGNTGELFF.

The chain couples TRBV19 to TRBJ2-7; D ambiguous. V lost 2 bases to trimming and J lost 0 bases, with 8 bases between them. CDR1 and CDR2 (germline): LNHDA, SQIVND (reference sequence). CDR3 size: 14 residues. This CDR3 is CASSIWGSSYEQYF. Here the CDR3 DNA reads TGTGCCAGTAGTATATGGGGAAGCTCCTACGAGCAGTACTTC.

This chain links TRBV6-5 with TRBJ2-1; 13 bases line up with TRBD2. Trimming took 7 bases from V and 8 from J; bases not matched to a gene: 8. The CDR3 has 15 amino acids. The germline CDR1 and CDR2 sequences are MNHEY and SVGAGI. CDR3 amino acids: CASTGTSGRADEQFF. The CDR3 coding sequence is TGTGCCAGCACAGGAACTAGCGGGAGGGCAGATGAGCAGTTCTTC.

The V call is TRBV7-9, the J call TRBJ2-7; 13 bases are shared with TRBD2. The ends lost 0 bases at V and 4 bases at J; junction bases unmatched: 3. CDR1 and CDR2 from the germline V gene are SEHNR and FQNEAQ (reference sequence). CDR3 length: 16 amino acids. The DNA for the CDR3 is TGTGCCAGCAGCTTAGCGGGACTAGCGGGAACATACGAGCAGTACTTC. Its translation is CASSLAGLAGTYEQYF.

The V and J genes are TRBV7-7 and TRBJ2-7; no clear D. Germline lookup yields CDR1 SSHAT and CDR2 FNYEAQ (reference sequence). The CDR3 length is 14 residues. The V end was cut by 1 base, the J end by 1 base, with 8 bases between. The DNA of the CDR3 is TGTGCCAGCAGCTTAGGGGAAGCTTCCTACGAGCAGTACTTC. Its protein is CASSLGEASYEQYF.

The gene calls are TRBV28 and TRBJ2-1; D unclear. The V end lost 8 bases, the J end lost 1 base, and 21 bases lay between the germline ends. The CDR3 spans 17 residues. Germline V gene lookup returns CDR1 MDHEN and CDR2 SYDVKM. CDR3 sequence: CASLTTRSRLSYNEQFF. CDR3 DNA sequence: TGTGCCAGCTTGACGACACGTTCGAGGTTGTCCTACAATGAGCAGTTCTTC.

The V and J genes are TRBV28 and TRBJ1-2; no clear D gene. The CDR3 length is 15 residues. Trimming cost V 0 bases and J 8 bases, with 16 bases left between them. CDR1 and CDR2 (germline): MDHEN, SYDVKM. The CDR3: CASSLWAMAVGGYTF. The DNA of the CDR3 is TGTGCCAGCAGTTTATGGGCCATGGCGGTAGGGGGCTACACCTTC.

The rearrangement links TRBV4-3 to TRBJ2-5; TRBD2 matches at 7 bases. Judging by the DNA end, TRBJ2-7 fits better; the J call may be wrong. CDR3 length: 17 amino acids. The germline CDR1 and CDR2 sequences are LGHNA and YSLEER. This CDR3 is CASSQELTSTRLYEQYF. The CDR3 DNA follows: TGCGCCAGCAGCCAAGAACTGACTAGCACCCGCCTCTACGAGCAGTACTTC.

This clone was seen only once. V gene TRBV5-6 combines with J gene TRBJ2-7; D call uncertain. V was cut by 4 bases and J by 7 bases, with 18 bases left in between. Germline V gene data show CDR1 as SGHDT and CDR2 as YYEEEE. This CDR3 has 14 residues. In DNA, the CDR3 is TGTGCCAGCAGCCCTACCCCGGGTGGTGGGGAGCAGTACTTC. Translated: CASSPTPGGGEQYF.

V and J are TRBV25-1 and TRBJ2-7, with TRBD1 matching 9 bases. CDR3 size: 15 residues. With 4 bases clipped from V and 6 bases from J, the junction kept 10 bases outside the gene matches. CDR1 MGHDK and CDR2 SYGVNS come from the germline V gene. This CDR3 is CASSVRGQGFLEQYF. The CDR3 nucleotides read TGTGCCAGCAGTGTAAGAGGACAGGGGTTTCTCGAGCAGTACTTC.

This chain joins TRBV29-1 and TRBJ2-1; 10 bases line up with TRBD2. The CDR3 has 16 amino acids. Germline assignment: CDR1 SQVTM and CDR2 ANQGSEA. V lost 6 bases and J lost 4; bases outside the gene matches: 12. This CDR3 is CSVTPPLAGRYNEQFF. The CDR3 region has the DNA TGCAGCGTGACCCCTCCACTAGCGGGGAGATACAATGAGCAGTTCTTC.

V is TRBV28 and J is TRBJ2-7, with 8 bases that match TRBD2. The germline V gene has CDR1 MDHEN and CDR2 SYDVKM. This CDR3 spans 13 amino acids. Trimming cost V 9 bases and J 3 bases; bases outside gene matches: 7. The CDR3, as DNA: TGTGCCAGTCTAGCGGGTCCCAACTACGAGCAGTACTTC. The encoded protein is CASLAGPNYEQYF.

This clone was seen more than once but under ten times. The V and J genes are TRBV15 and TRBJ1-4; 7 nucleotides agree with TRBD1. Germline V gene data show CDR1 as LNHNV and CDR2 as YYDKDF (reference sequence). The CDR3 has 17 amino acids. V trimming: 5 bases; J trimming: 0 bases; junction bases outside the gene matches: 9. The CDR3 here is CATSPSLDRATNEKLFF. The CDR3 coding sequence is TGTGCCACCAGCCCATCCCTCGACAGGGCAACTAATGAAAAACTGTTTTTT. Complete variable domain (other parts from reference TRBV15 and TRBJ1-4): DAMVIQNPRYQVTQFGKPVTLSCSQTLNHNVMYWYQQKSSQAPKLLFHYYDKDFNNEADTPDNFQSRRPNTSFCFLDIRSPGLGDTAMYLCATSPSLDRATNEKLFFGSGTQLSVL.

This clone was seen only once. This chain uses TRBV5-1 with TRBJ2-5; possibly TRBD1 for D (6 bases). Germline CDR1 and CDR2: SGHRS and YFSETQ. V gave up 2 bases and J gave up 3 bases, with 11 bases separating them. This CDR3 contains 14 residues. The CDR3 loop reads CASSFRGLEETQYF. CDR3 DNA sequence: TGCGCCAGCAGCTTCAGGGGTTTAGAAGAGACCCAGTACTTC.

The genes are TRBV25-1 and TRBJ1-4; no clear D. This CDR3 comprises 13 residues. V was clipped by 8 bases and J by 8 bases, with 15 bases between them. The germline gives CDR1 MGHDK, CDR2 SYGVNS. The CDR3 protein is CASGLRVEEKLFF. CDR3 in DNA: TGTGCCAGCGGCTTAAGGGTGGAGGAAAAACTGTTTTTT.

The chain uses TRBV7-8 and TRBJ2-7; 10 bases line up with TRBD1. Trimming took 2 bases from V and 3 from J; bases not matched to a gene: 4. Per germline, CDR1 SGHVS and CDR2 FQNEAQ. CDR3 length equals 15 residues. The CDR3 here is CASSLPGQGFYEQYF. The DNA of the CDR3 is TGTGCCAGCAGCTTACCGGGACAGGGGTTCTACGAGCAGTACTTC.

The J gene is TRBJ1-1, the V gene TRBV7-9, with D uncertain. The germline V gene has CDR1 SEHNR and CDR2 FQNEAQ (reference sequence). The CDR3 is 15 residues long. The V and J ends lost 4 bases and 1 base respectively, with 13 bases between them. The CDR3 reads CASSSTERGNTEAFF. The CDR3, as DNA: TGTGCCAGCAGCTCTACAGAACGGGGGAACACTGAAGCTTTCTTT.

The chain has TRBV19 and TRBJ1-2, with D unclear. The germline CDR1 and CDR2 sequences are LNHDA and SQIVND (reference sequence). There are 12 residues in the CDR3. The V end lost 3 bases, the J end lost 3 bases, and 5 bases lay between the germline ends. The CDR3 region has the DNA TGTGCCAGTAGTATCGGAGACTATGGCTACACCTTC. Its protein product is CASSIGDYGYTF.

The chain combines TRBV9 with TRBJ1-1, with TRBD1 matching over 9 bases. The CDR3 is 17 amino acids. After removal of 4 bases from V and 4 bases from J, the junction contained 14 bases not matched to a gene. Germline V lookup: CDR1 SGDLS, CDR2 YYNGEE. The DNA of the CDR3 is TGTGCCAGCAGCTCAACAGGGGGCCCCCCTAGGGCCACTGAAGCTTTCTTT. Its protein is CASSSTGGPPRATEAFF.

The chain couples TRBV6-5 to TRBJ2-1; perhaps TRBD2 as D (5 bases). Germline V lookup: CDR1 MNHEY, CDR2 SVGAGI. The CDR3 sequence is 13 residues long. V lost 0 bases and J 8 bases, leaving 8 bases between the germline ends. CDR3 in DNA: TGTGCCAGCAGTTACTCACTAGTTGATGAGCAGTTCTTC. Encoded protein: CASSYSLVDEQFF.

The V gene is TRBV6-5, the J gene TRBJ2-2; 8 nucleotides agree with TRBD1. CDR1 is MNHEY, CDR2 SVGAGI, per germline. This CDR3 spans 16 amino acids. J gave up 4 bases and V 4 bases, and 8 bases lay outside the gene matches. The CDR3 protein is CASSFGQGPLTGELFF. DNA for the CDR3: TGTGCCAGCAGTTTCGGACAGGGCCCCCTCACCGGGGAGCTGTTTTTT.

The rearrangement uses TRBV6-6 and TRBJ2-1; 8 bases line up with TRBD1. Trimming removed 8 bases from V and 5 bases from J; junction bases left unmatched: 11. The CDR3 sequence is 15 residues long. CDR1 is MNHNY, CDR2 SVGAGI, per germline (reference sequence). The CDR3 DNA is TGTGCCAGCCGTCAAGGCCAGGGGGCACACAATGAGCAGTTCTTC. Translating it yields CASRQGQGAHNEQFF.